This TCR beta chain was recorded in a study of blood T cell repertoires in COVID-19. Study-level background: PBMCs, B-cell-depleted T cells, or T cells provided the cDNA or gDNA that made up the material.

A single count supports this clone. Deletions cut 6 bases from V and 0 bases from J, with 13 bases between. The length of the CDR3 is 15 residues. Looked up from germline, CDR1 is LNHDA and CDR2 is SQIVND (reference sequence). Generated by immunoSEQ multiplex PCR, the TCRdb table keeps only in-frame clones and is missing some. The repertoire holds approximately 120,000 clones, with approximately 82% as singletons. This receptor was taken from an older woman with acute or convalescent COVID-19. The J gene is TRBJ2-3, the V gene TRBV19; tentatively, D is TRBD2 (6 bases). Sequencing was carried out using peripheral blood. CDR3 sequence (DNA): TGTGCCAGTAGGGAGGGGCTCCTAAGCACAGATACGCAGTATTTT. This encodes CASREGLLSTDTQYF.